These 19 T cell receptor beta chains were sequenced from one sample in a study of blood T cell repertoires in COVID-19. Using immunoSEQ multiplex PCR, the repertoire was profiled, and TCRdb retains in-frame clones only, with some absent. The sample lists 250,000 to 300,000 clones, approximately 90% occurring once. What was sequenced was PBMCs or T cells enriched from blood (not recorded which). Source of these receptors: a woman between 35 and 50 years old with acute COVID-19.

This clone was seen only a few times. The chain links TRBV7-3 to TRBJ2-2, with 9 bases lining up with TRBD1. Trimming cost V 5 bases and J 7 bases; bases outside gene matches: 8. Germline V gives CDR1 SGHTA, CDR2 FQGTGA. The CDR3 is 15 residues long. The CDR3 spells CASSLRQGGIGELFF. The CDR3 DNA sequence: TGTGCCAGCAGCCTCCGACAGGGGGGGATCGGGGAGCTGTTTTTT.

The chain has TRBV28 and TRBJ1-1; D is unresolved. The CDR3 has 12 amino acids. The V and J ends lost 2 bases and 6 bases respectively, with 7 bases between them. Germline assignment: CDR1 MDHEN and CDR2 SYDVKM. In DNA form, the CDR3 reads TGTGCCAGCAGTTTAGAGCGGTCTGAAGCTTTCTTT. Amino acid sequence: CASSLERSEAFF.

V and J are TRBV5-4 and TRBJ2-3; 12 bases align to TRBD2. The CDR3 is 15 residues long. Germline values: CDR1 SGHNT, CDR2 YYREEE (reference sequence). Losses at the gene ends were 5 bases for V and 2 bases for J; bases not matched to a gene: 3. The CDR3 here is CASRLAGGSTDTQYF. The CDR3 coding sequence is TGTGCCAGCAGACTAGCGGGGGGTTCCACAGATACGCAGTATTTT.

DNA of the CDR3: TGTGCCAGCAGCTTATCCGGGAGGGGCAATCAGCCCCAGCATTTT. Translation gives CASSLSGRGNQPQHF. This sequence joins TRBV7-9 and TRBJ1-5, with no clear D. The V end was cut by 2 bases, the J end by 2 bases, with 10 bases between. This CDR3 is 15 amino acids long. Germline V gene sequence: CDR1 SEHNR, CDR2 FQNEAQ (reference sequence).

The V and J genes are TRBV5-5 and TRBJ1-3; D is undetermined. The CDR3 is 11 residues long. With 4 bases removed from V and 8 bases from J, the gap between germline ends came to 7 bases. Germline CDR1 is SGHKS and CDR2 is YYEKEE (reference sequence). The CDR3 DNA reads as TGTGCCAGCAGCCTGGGAGACACCATATATTTT. It is translated as CASSLGDTIYF.

This rearrangement joins TRBV19 to TRBJ2-1; 8 nucleotides align to TRBD2. V lost 7 bases, J lost 0 bases, and 14 bases stayed unmatched. The CDR3 is made up of 18 amino acids. Germline V gene lookup returns CDR1 LNHDA and CDR2 SQIVND (reference sequence). This CDR3 is CASNHGRGGIYSYNEQFF. Written as DNA, the CDR3 is TGTGCCAGTAACCATGGTCGGGGGGGAATCTACTCCTACAATGAGCAGTTCTTC.

V gene TRBV2 combines with J gene TRBJ2-7, with D perhaps TRBD1 (6 bases). Germline V gene lookup returns CDR1 SNHLY and CDR2 FYNNEI. CDR3 length: 15 amino acids. The V end lost 2 bases, the J end lost 4 bases, and 15 bases lay between the germline ends. DNA of the CDR3: TGTGCCAGCAGTGAACTTCCTGGGGGCGGTTACGAGCAGTACTTC. Encoded protein: CASSELPGGGYEQYF.

V usage is TRBV11-2 and J usage is TRBJ2-7; 8 bases are a match to TRBD1. CDR1 and CDR2 (germline): SGHAT, FQNNGV. V lost 2 bases to trimming and J lost 4 bases; unmatched junction nucleotides: 7. The CDR3 totals 15 residues. CDR3 bases: TGTGCCAGCAGCTTAACTCCGACAGGGGTGTACGAGCAGTACTTC. Encoded protein: CASSLTPTGVYEQYF.

V is TRBV21-1 and J is TRBJ1-2; the table's TRBD1 call for D was not verified on the DNA. TRBV21-1 is a documented pseudogene. The CDR3 is 11 amino acids. The CDR3 nucleotides are TGTGCCAGCAACAGGGTGGATGGCTACACCTTC. It codes for CASNRVDGYTF.

V is TRBV27 and J is TRBJ1-2; no definite D call. V dropped 8 bases and J dropped 6 bases, with 16 bases sitting between them. This CDR3 contains 13 residues. The germline CDR1 and CDR2 sequences are MNHEY and SMNVEV (reference sequence). Written as DNA, the CDR3 is TGTGCCAGCGCTTCGGGGATTTTGGATGGCTACACCTTC. It encodes CASASGILDGYTF.

The chain recombines TRBV7-9 with TRBJ2-7, with D possibly being TRBD1 (6 bases). The germline CDR1 and CDR2 sequences are SEHNR and FQNEAQ (reference sequence). V was shortened by 4 bases and J by 6 bases, with 13 bases between the two germline ends. This CDR3 comprises 13 residues. The CDR3, as DNA: TGTGCCAGCAGCTCGACAGGAGCGAGCGAGCAGTACTTC. As protein: CASSSTGASEQYF.

The gene calls are TRBV27 and TRBJ2-3, with D possibly matching TRBD2 (5 bases). Germline-derived CDR1 and CDR2 are MNHEY and SMNVEV (reference sequence). The CDR3 contains 14 residues. V lost 1 base and J lost 5, with 10 bases in between. This CDR3 is CASSLFSVGDTQYF. The CDR3 DNA sequence: TGTGCCAGCAGTTTATTTAGCGTGGGAGATACGCAGTATTTT.

The count of this clone is one. The V and J genes are TRBV7-2 and TRBJ2-1; D unclear. This CDR3 comprises 13 residues. The V gene's germline CDR1 is SGHTA and CDR2 FQGNSA. Trimming removed 0 bases at V and 9 bases at J, with 9 bases between. CDR3 loop: CASSLASLSEQFF. The CDR3 region has the DNA TGTGCCAGCAGCTTAGCTTCCCTCAGTGAGCAGTTCTTC.

This chain uses TRBV12-5 with TRBJ2-3, with 7 bases aligning to TRBD2. This CDR3 has 14 residues. Germline V lookup: CDR1 LGHNT, CDR2 FRNRAP. V lost 4 bases and J lost 2; bases outside the gene matches: 3. CDR3 sequence reads: CASGSGGTTDTQYF. DNA of the CDR3: TGTGCTAGTGGTTCCGGGGGGACCACAGATACGCAGTATTTT.

The genes are TRBV19 and TRBJ2-3; 11 nucleotides line up with TRBD1. The junction had 6 bases not matched to a gene; V was cut back by 2 bases and J by 14 bases. Germline V gives CDR1 LNHDA, CDR2 SQIVND (reference sequence). This CDR3 contains 13 residues. This CDR3 reads CASSIRGQGARYF. As DNA, the CDR3 is TGTGCCAGTAGTATACGCGGACAGGGGGCTAGGTATTTT.

The chain uses TRBV30 and TRBJ2-7; 8 nucleotides match TRBD1. CDR3 length equals 13 residues. V gave up 7 bases and J gave up 1 base; unmatched junction bases: 6. CDR1 and CDR2 (germline): GTSNPN, SVGIG (reference sequence). The CDR3 nucleotides read TGTGCCTTTTCCAGACAGGGGTCCTACGAGCAGTACTTC. Translating gives CAFSRQGSYEQYF.

This clone was observed at least ten times. The same CDR3 is also encoded by other DNA sequences in this sample. The rearrangement joins TRBV5-1 to TRBJ2-2; a weak D match, TRBD1 (5 bases). Trimming took 0 bases from V and 0 from J, leaving 12 bases between them. Germline loops: CDR1 SGHRS, CDR2 YFSETQ. The CDR3 extends over 17 amino acids. The CDR3 region is CASSLGLAGSNTGELFF. CDR3 DNA: TGCGCCAGCAGCTTGGGCCTGGCAGGGTCGAACACCGGGGAGCTGTTTTTT.

Of note for this clone: This sample also contains other DNA sequences that code for the same CDR3. The chain links TRBV18 to TRBJ2-5, with 8 positions matching TRBD1. With 6 bases clipped from V and 4 bases from J, the junction kept 4 bases outside the gene matches. Germline V lookup: CDR1 KGHSH, CDR2 LQKENI. This CDR3 is 13 amino acids long. The CDR3 region has the DNA TGTGCCAGCTCTCTAGGACAGGGAGAGACCCAGTACTTC. It yields the protein CASSLGQGETQYF.

The gene calls are TRBV2 and TRBJ2-7; TRBD1 aligns across 8 bases. Germline trimming cut 5 bases from V and 5 bases from J; bases unmatched to any gene: 11. The CDR3 has 15 residues. CDR1 is SNHLY, CDR2 FYNNEI, per germline. The CDR3 reads CASSKDRAAWNEQYF. CDR3 coding DNA: TGTGCCAGCAGTAAGGACAGGGCCGCTTGGAACGAGCAGTACTTC.